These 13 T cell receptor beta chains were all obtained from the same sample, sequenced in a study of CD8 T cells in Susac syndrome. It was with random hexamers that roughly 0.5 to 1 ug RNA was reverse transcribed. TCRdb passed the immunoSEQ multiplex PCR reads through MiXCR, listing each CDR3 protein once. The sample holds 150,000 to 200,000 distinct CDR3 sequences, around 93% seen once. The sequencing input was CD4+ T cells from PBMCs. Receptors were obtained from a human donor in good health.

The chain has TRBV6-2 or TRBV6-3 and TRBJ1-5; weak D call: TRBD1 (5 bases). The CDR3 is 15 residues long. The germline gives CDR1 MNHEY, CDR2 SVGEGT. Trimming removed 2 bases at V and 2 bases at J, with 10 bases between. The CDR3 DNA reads TGTGCCAGCAGTTACGGGGGAGTCGGCAATCAGCCCCAGCATTTT. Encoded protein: CASSYGGVGNQPQHF.

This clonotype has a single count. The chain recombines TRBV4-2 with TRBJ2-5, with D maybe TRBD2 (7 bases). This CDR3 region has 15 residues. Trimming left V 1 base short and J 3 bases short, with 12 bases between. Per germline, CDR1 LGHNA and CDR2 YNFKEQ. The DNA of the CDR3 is TGTGCCAGCAGCCAAGTCGCGGGGGCGAAAGAGACCCAGTACTTC. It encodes CASSQVAGAKETQYF.

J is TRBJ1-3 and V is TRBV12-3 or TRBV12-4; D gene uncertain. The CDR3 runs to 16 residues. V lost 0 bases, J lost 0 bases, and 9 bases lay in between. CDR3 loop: CASSLAGGLSGNTIYF. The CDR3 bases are TGTGCCAGCAGTTTAGCGGGAGGGCTCTCTGGAAACACCATATATTTT.

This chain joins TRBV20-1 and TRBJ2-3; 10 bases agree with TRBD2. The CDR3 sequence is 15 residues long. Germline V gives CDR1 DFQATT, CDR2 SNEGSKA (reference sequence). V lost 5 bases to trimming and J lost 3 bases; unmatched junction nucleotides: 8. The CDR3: CSAQRRGLATDTQYF. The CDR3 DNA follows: TGCAGTGCTCAGAGGCGGGGACTAGCGACAGATACGCAGTATTTT.

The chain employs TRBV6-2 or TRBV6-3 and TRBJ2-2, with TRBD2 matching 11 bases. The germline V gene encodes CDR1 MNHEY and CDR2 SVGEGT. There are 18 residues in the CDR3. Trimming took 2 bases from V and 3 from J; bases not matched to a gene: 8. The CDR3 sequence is CASSYESTSGVDTGELFF. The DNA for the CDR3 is TGTGCCAGCAGTTACGAGTCGACTAGCGGGGTAGACACCGGGGAGCTGTTTTTT.

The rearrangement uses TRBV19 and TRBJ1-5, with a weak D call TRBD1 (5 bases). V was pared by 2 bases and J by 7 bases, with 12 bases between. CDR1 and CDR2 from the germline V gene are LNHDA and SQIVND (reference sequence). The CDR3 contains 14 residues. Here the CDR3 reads CASSILGGWQPQHF. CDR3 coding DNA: TGTGCCAGTAGTATATTGGGGGGTTGGCAGCCCCAGCATTTT.

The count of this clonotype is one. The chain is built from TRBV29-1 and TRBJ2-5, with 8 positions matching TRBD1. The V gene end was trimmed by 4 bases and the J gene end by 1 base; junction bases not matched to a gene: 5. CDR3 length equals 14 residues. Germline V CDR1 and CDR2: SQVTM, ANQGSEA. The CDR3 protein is CSVARGPTQETQYF. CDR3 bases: TGCAGCGTTGCCAGGGGGCCCACCCAAGAGACCCAGTACTTC.

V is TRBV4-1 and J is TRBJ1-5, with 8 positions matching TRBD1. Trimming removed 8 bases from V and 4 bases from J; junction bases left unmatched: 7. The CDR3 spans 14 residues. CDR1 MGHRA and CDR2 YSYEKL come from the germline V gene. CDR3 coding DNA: TGCGCCAGCCGAGGACAGGGAGGGAATCAGCCCCAGCATTTT. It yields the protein CASRGQGGNQPQHF.

The CDR3 DNA follows: TGCAGTGCTAGGAGACCCCTCCAAGCCTACAATGAGCAGTTCTTC. Translating gives CSARRPLQAYNEQFF. The chain has TRBV20-1 and TRBJ2-1; D is ambiguous. Per the germline V gene, CDR1 is DFQATT and CDR2 is SNEGSKA (reference sequence). This CDR3 spans 15 amino acids. Trimming took off 3 bases at V and 2 bases at J, with 14 bases between the two ends.

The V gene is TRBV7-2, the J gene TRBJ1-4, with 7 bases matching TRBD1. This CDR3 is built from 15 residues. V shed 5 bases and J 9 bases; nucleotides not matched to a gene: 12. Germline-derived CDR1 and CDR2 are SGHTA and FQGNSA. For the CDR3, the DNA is TGTGCCAGCAGCCTACAAGGGCAGGGGGGGAAAAAACTGTTTTTT. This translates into CASSLQGQGGKKLFF. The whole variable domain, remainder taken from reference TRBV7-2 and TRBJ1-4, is GAGVSQSPSNKVTEKGKDVELRCDPISGHTALYWYRQSLGQGLEFLIYFQGNSAPDKSGLPSDRFSAERTGGSVSTLTIQRTQQEDSAVYLCASSLQGQGGKKLFFGSGTQLSVL.

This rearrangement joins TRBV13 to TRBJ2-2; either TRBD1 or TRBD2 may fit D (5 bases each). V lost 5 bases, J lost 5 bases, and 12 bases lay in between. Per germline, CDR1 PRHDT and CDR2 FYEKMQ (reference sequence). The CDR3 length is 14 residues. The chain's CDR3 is CASSPGPGTGELFF. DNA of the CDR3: TGTGCCAGCAGCCCGGGGCCGGGGACCGGGGAGCTGTTTTTT.

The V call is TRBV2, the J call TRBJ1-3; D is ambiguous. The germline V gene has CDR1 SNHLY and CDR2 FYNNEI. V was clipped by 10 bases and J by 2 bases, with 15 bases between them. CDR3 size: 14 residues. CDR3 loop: CANTSPAAGNTIYF. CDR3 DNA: TGTGCCAACACCAGCCCGGCGGCTGGAAACACCATATATTTT. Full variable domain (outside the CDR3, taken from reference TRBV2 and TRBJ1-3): EPEVTQTPSHQVTQMGQEVILRCVPISNHLYFYWYRQILGQKVEFLVSFYNNEISEKSEIFDDQFSVERPDGSNFTLKIRSTKLEDSAMYFCANTSPAAGNTIYFGEGSWLTVV.

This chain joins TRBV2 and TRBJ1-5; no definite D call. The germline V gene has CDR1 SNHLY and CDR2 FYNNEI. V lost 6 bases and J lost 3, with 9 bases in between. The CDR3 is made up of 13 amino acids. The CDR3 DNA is TGTGCCAGCAGCGCCCGGCCCAATCAGCCCCAGCATTTT. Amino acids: CASSARPNQPQHF.